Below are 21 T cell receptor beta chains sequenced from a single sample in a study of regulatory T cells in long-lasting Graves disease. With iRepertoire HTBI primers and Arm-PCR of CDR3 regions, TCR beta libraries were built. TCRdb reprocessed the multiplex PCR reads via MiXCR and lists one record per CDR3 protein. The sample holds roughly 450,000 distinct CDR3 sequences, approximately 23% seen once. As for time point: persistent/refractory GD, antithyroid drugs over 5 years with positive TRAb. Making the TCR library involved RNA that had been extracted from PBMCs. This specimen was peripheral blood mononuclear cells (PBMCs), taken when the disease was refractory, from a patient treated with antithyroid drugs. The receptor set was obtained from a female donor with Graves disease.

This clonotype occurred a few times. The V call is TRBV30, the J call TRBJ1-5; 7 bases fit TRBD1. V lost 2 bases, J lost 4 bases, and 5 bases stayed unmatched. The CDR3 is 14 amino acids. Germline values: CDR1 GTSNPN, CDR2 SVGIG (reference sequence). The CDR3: CAWSRQGQNQPQHF. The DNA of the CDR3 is TGTGCCTGGAGTAGACAGGGACAAAATCAGCCCCAGCATTTT.

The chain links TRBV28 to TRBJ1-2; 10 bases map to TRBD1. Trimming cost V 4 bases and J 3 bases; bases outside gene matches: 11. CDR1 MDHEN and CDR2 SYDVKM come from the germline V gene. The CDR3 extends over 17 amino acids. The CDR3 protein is CASSSPGQGHGDYGYTF. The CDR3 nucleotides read TGTGCCAGCAGTTCCCCGGGACAGGGGCACGGTGACTATGGCTACACCTTC.

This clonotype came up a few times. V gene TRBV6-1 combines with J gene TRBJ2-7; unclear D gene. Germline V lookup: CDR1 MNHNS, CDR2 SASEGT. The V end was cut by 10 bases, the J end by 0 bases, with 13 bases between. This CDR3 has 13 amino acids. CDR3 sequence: CAIAPQASYEQYF. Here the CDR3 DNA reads TGTGCCATAGCACCCCAGGCCTCCTACGAGCAGTACTTC.

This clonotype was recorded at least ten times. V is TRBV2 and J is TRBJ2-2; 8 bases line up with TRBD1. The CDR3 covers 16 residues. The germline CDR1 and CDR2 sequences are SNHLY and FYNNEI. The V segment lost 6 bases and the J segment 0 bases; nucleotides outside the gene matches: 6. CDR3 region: CASRDRVIANTGELFF. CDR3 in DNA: TGTGCCAGCAGGGACAGGGTAATCGCGAACACCGGGGAGCTGTTTTTT.

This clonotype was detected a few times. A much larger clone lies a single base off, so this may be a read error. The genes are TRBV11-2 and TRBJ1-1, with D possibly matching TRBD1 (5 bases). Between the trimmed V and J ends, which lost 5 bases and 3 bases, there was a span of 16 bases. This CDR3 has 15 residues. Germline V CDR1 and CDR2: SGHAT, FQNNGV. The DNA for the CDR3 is TGTGCCAGCAGCGAAGAAGGGCGGGGGTACACTGAAGCTTTCTTT. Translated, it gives CASSEEGRGYTEAFF. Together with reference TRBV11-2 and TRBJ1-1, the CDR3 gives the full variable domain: EAGVAQSPRYKIIEKRQSVAFWCNPISGHATLYWYQQILGQGPKLLIQFQNNGVVDDSQLPKDRFSAERLKGVDSTLKIQPAKLEDSAVYLCASSEEGRGYTEAFFGQGTRLTVV.

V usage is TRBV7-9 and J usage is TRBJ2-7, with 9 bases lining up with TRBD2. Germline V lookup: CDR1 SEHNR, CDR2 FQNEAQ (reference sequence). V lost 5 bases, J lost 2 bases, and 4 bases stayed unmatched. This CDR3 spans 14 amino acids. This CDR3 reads CASSPGLAPYEQYF. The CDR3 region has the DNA TGTGCCAGCAGCCCAGGACTAGCGCCCTACGAGCAGTACTTC. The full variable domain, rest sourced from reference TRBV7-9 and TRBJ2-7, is DTGVSQNPRHKITKRGQNVTFRCDPISEHNRLYWYRQTLGQGPEFLTYFQNEAQLEKSRLLSDRFSAERPKGSFSTLEIQRTEQGDSAMYLCASSPGLAPYEQYFGPGTRLTVT.

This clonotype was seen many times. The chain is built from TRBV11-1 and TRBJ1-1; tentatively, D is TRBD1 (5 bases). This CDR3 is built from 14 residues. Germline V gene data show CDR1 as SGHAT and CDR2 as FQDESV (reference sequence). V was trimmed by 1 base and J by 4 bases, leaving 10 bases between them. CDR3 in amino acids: CASSLVGQSTEAFF. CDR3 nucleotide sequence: TGTGCCAGCAGCTTAGTGGGGCAGAGCACTGAAGCTTTCTTT.

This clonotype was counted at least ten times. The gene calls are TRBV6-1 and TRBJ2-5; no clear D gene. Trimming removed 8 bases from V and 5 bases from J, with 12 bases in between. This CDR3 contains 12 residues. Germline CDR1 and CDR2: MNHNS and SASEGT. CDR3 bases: TGTGCCAGCTCATATCGGATGGAGACCCAGTACTTC. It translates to CASSYRMETQYF.

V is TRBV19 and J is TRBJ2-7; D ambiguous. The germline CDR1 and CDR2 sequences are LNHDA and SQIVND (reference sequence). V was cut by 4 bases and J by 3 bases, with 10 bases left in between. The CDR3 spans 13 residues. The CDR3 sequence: CASSTDPFYEQYF. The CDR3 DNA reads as TGTGCCAGTAGTACGGACCCTTTCTACGAGCAGTACTTC. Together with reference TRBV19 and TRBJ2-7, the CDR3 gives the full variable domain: DGGITQSPKYLFRKEGQNVTLSCEQNLNHDAMYWYRQDPGQGLRLIYYSQIVNDFQKGDIAEGYSVSREKKESFPLTVTSAQKNPTAFYLCASSTDPFYEQYFGPGTRLTVT.

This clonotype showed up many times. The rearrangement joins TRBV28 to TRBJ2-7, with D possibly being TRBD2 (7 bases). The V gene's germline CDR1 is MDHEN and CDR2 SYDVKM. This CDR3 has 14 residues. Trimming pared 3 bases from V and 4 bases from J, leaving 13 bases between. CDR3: CASSFAGAVYEQYF. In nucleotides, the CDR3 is TGTGCCAGCAGTTTTGCGGGGGCAGTATACGAGCAGTACTTC.

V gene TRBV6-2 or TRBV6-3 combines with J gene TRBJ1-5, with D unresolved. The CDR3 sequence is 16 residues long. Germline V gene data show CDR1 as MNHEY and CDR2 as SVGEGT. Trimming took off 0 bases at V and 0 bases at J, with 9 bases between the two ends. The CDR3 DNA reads TGTGCCAGCAGTTACTCGGGCTTCAATAGCAATCAGCCCCAGCATTTT. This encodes CASSYSGFNSNQPQHF.

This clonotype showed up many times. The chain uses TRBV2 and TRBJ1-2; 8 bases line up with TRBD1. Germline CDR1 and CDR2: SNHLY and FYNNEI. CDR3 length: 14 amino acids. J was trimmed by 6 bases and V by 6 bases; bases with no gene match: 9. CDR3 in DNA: TGTGCCAGCAGGGGGGGACAGGCAATGGATGGCTACACCTTC. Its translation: CASRGGQAMDGYTF.

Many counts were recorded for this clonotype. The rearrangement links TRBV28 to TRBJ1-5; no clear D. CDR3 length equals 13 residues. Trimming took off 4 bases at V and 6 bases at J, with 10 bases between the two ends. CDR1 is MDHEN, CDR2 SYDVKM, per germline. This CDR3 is CASSSGFTQPQHF. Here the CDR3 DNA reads TGTGCCAGCAGTTCCGGGTTCACTCAGCCCCAGCATTTT.

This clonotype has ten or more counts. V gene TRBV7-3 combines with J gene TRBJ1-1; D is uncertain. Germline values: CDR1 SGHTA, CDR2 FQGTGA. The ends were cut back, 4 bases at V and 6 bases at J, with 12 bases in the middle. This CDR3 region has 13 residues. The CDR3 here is CASSSYLKAEAFF. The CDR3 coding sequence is TGTGCCAGCAGCTCCTATTTAAAGGCTGAAGCTTTCTTT.

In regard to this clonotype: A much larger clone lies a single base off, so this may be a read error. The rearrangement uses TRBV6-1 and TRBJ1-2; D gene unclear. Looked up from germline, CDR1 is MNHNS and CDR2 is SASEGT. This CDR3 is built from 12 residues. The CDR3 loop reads CASRSLEDGHTF. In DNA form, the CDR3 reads TGTGCCAGCAGAAGTTTGGAGGATGGCCACACCTTC.

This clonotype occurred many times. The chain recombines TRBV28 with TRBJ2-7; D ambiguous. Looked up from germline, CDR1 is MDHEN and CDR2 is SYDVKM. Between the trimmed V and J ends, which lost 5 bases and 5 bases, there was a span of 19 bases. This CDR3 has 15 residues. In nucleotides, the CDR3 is TGTGCCAGCAGTCTGATAATAGGTACTATCCACGAGCAGTACTTC. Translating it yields CASSLIIGTIHEQYF. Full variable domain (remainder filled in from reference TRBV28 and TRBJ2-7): DVKVTQSSRYLVKRTGEKVFLECVQDMDHENMFWYRQDPGLGLRLIYFSYDVKMKEKGDIPEGYSVSREKKERFSLILESASTNQTSMYLCASSLIIGTIHEQYFGPGTRLTVT.

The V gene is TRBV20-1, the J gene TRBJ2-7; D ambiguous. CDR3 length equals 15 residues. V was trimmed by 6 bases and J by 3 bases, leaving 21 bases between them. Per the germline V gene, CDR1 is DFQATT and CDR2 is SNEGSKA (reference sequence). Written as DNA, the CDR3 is TGCAGTGCCGAGGCGCCAACAGACGATTTCTACGAGCAGTACTTC. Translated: CSAEAPTDDFYEQYF.

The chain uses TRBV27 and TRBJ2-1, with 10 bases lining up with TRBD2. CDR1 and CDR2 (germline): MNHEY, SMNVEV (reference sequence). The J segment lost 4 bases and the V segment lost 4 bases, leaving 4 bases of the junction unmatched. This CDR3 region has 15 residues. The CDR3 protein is CASSSVAGGYNEQFF. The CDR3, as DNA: TGTGCCAGCAGTTCCGTAGCGGGAGGATACAATGAGCAGTTCTTC.

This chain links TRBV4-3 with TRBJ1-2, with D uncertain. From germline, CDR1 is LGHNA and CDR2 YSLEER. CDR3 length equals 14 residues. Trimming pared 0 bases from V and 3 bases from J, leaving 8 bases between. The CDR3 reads CASSQDRIYYGYTF. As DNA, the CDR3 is TGCGCCAGCAGCCAAGATCGGATCTACTATGGCTACACCTTC.

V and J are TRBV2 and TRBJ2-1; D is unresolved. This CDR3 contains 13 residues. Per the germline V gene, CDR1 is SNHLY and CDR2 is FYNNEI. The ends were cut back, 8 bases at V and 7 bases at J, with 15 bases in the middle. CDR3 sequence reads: CASGQVWPNEQFF. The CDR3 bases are TGTGCCAGCGGGCAAGTGTGGCCGAATGAGCAGTTCTTC. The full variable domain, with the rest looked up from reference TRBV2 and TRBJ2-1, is EPEVTQTPSHQVTQMGQEVILRCVPISNHLYFYWYRQILGQKVEFLVSFYNNEISEKSEIFDDQFSVERPDGSNFTLKIRSTKLEDSAMYFCASGQVWPNEQFFGPGTRLTVL.

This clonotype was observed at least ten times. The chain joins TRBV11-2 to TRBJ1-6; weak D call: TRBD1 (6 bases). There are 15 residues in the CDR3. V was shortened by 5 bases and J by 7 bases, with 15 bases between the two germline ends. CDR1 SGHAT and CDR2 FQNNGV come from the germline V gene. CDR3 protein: CASSNYRAVNSPLHF. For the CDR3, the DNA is TGTGCCAGCAGCAACTACAGGGCCGTGAATTCACCCCTCCACTTT.